Listed here are 17 T cell receptor beta chains from one sample, sequenced in a study of T cells in Graves' hyperthyroidism and ophthalmopathy. RNA transcripts yielded amplified TCR beta CDR3 regions. First-round RT-PCR targeting the TCR CDR3 was performed with the HTBI primer set. TCRdb passed the multiplex PCR reads through MiXCR, listing each CDR3 protein once. The data show 600,000 to 900,000 distinct CDR3 sequences, less than 20% seen once. The source material was blood. The receptor source for this set is a young man with Graves' hyperthyroidism.

This chain uses TRBV2 with TRBJ2-5; no firm D call. The V and J ends lost 8 bases and 3 bases respectively, with 13 bases between them. CDR3 size: 13 residues. The germline V gene encodes CDR1 SNHLY and CDR2 FYNNEI. The CDR3 loop is CASGAGQEETQYF. CDR3 sequence (DNA): TGTGCCAGCGGAGCAGGCCAAGAAGAGACCCAGTACTTC.

This clonotype was seen more than once but under ten times. The chain employs TRBV14 and TRBJ2-7, with D maybe TRBD2 (5 bases). This CDR3 spans 14 amino acids. The V and J ends lost 4 bases and 3 bases respectively, with 13 bases between them. Germline-derived CDR1 and CDR2 are SGHDN and FVKESK. The CDR3 spells CASSPTRFGYEQYF. The CDR3 DNA is TGTGCCAGCAGCCCCACTAGATTCGGCTACGAGCAGTACTTC.

This clonotype was found many times. V is TRBV28 and J is TRBJ1-5, with D uncertain. Germline V gene data show CDR1 as MDHEN and CDR2 as SYDVKM. The CDR3 consists of 13 residues. The V end was cut by 6 bases, the J end by 7 bases, with 13 bases between. Written as DNA, the CDR3 is TGTGCCAGCAGACTTTTAGGAGGCCAGCCCCAGCATTTT. It encodes CASRLLGGQPQHF.

The chain is built from TRBV12-3 or TRBV12-4 and TRBJ2-2, with 9 bases identical to TRBD2. This CDR3 has 15 amino acids. The V segment lost 6 bases and the J segment 2 bases; nucleotides outside the gene matches: 4. The CDR3 sequence: CASRPTSGNTGELFF. The CDR3 DNA reads TGTGCCAGCAGGCCGACTAGCGGAAACACCGGGGAGCTGTTTTTT.

This chain links TRBV24-1 with TRBJ2-1; the match to TRBD2 covers 7 bases. CDR3 length equals 15 residues. Per the germline V gene, CDR1 is KGHDR and CDR2 is SFDVKD. J was trimmed by 4 bases and V by 2 bases; bases with no gene match: 4. As DNA, the CDR3 is TGTGCCACCAGTGATTCTGCGGGAGTTTACAATGAGCAGTTCTTC. Translated, it gives CATSDSAGVYNEQFF.

This clonotype has at least ten counts. The chain links TRBV7-3 to TRBJ2-3; TRBD2 agrees at 11 bases. With V trimmed by 3 bases and J by 6 bases, 5 bases remained unmatched. The CDR3 totals 15 residues. CDR1 is SGHTA and CDR2 is FQGTGA in the germline V gene. The CDR3 is CASSLTSGMGDTQYF. For the CDR3, the DNA is TGTGCCAGCAGCTTGACTAGCGGGATGGGGGATACGCAGTATTTT.

A few counts support this clonotype. DNA for the CDR3: TGTGCCAGCAGCCCTTACCTGACAGGCCAAGAGACCCAGTACTTC. Translation gives CASSPYLTGQETQYF. The chain recombines TRBV7-9 with TRBJ2-5; maybe TRBD1 (6 bases). The V end was cut by 5 bases, the J end by 1 base, with 14 bases between. Germline-derived CDR1 and CDR2 are SEHNR and FQNEAQ (reference sequence). CDR3 length: 15 residues.

This clonotype was counted between two and nine times. The chain is built from TRBV4-2 and TRBJ1-1; 7 nucleotides align to TRBD1. Per the germline V gene, CDR1 is LGHNA and CDR2 is YNFKEQ. Losses at the gene ends were 4 bases for V and 4 bases for J; bases not matched to a gene: 6. The CDR3 runs 14 residues. Written as DNA, the CDR3 is TGTGCCAGCAGCCCCCGGGACAGAATCACTGAAGCTTTCTTT. Translating it yields CASSPRDRITEAFF.

The V and J genes are TRBV6-2 or TRBV6-3 and TRBJ1-1; 7 nucleotides match TRBD1. The CDR3 spans 13 residues. V lost 5 bases, J lost 6 bases, and 6 bases stayed unmatched. Germline CDR1 and CDR2: MNHEY and SVGEGT. The CDR3 region is CASSTTGVPEAFF. The CDR3 DNA reads as TGTGCCAGCAGTACTACAGGGGTACCTGAAGCTTTCTTT.

The chain combines TRBV20-1 with TRBJ2-7; D is unresolved. The CDR3 contains 12 residues. CDR1 is DFQATT, CDR2 SNEGSKA, per germline (reference sequence). V was trimmed by 3 bases and J by 5 bases, leaving 11 bases between them. CDR3 nucleotide sequence: TGCAGTGCTAGCCCAGTTATCCACGAGCAGTACTTC. This translates into CSASPVIHEQYF.

This clonotype has a count of ten or more. This chain connects TRBV6-1 to TRBJ2-5; D perhaps matches TRBD2 (6 bases). The V gene's germline CDR1 is MNHNS and CDR2 SASEGT. Trimming cost V 6 bases and J 2 bases, with 13 bases left between them. CDR3 length: 14 residues. The CDR3 loop is CASRKGLPQETQYF. The CDR3 nucleotides read TGTGCCAGCAGGAAGGGACTGCCACAAGAGACCCAGTACTTC.

The J gene is TRBJ1-4, the V gene TRBV7-9; D unclear. The germline gives CDR1 SEHNR, CDR2 FQNEAQ (reference sequence). CDR3 length: 19 residues. V was pared by 5 bases and J by 8 bases, with 30 bases between. The CDR3, as DNA: TGTGCCAGCAGCAACCTTATGGCAGGTAGTCCCCGACGGGCGGAAAAACTGTTTTTT. Protein: CASSNLMAGSPRRAEKLFF.

The rearrangement uses TRBV10-1 and TRBJ1-1; D gene uncertain. This CDR3 spans 12 amino acids. Germline V lookup: CDR1 WNHNN, CDR2 SYGVQD (reference sequence). V was clipped by 6 bases and J by 10 bases, with 15 bases between them. DNA for the CDR3: TGCGCCAGCAGCGAGGGATCACGTGGAGCTTTCTTT. It codes for CASSEGSRGAFF.

Ten or more counts support this clonotype. J is TRBJ2-7 and V is TRBV7-2, with 7 positions matching TRBD2. The V and J ends lost 6 bases and 4 bases, in that order; junction bases with no gene match: 15. CDR3 size: 16 residues. Germline loops: CDR1 SGHTA, CDR2 FQGNSA. For the CDR3, the DNA is TGTGCCAGCAGTTCTAGCGGCCGGGGCCTAAATTACGAGCAGTACTTC. It codes for CASSSSGRGLNYEQYF.

Many counts were recorded for this clonotype. The genes are TRBV28 and TRBJ1-1; maybe TRBD1 (6 bases). The CDR3 length is 15 residues. Trimming pared 5 bases from V and 4 bases from J, leaving 17 bases between. CDR1 and CDR2 (germline): MDHEN, SYDVKM. The CDR3 DNA is TGTGCCAGCAGTACTGTGGGGGGGGCTGGCACTGAAGCTTTCTTT. Residues: CASSTVGGAGTEAFF.

This clonotype was observed a handful of times. This chain joins TRBV10-3 and TRBJ2-2; D tentatively reads TRBD1 or TRBD2 (5 bases each). V dropped 5 bases and J dropped 7 bases, with 23 bases sitting between them. The CDR3 length is 17 residues. Germline assignment: CDR1 ENHRY and CDR2 SYGVKD. The CDR3 loop is CAISKTAPEGSNGELFF. The CDR3, as DNA: TGTGCCATCAGTAAGACGGCCCCAGAGGGGAGCAACGGGGAGCTGTTTTTT.

The table lists this clonotype with many counts. The rearrangement uses TRBV28 and TRBJ2-3; 10 positions match TRBD1. The CDR3 totals 16 residues. V was pared by 5 bases and J by 1 base, with 6 bases of the junction left unmatched. From germline, CDR1 is MDHEN and CDR2 SYDVKM. CDR3 nucleotides: TGTGCCAGCAGTAAAACCGGGACAGGGGGCACAGATACGCAGTATTTT. Translating gives CASSKTGTGGTDTQYF.